The clone carrying this T cell receptor beta chain has just a few counts. Compared with germline, one end of the junction differs, possibly owing to a read error. This sample is part of a study of spatial heterogeneity in lung cancer. On the study more broadly: Raw reads showed each unique TCR and UMI combination turning up more than ten times on average.

Germline loops: CDR1 SGHDT, CDR2 YYEEEE. CDR3 size: 16 residues. Single TCR cDNA molecules each had their own unique molecular identifier. TCRdb itself ran the 5' RACE reads through MiXCR, one entry per CDR3 protein. The sample holds about 47,000 distinct CDR3 sequences; roughly 12% are singletons and the top ten take 35% to 45%. Sample time point: sample taken at primary tumor resection. Whole RNA was taken from tumor, nontumor lung or frozen PBMC; it was then sequenced unsorted. A total of under 80 untreated early-stage non-small cell lung cancer patients served as donors. The V gene is TRBV5-6, the J gene TRBJ2-3; the D gene is possibly TRBD2 (5 bases). This sequence originates from a female donor with early-stage non-small cell lung cancer. The input for sequencing was PBMCs, taken at surgery. For the CDR3, the DNA is TGTGCCAGCAACTTGGTGGGAGCGGCTAGCACAGATACGCAGTATTTT. Encoded protein: CASNLVGAASTDTQYF.